What follows is one T cell receptor beta chain and its context. The antigen remains unidentified. TCR beta from blood CD8+ and CD4+ T cells was sequenced. TEMRA cells were FACS-enriched, with CD8+ and CD4+ T cells isolated negatively. This record belongs to a study of CD8 T cells in Susac syndrome. Study observations and caveats: The CD4+ T cell repertoires in Susac syndrome were not clonally expanded.

CDR3 length equals 13 residues. The germline CDR1 and CDR2 sequences are ENHRY and SYGVKD. Losses at the gene ends were 8 bases for V and 6 bases for J; bases not matched to a gene: 4. The RNA input was about 0.5 to 1 ug, and it was reverse transcribed with random hexamers. Amplification of TCR beta CDR3 used immunoSEQ multiplex PCR across 54 Vbeta and 13 Jbeta. TCRdb used MiXCR to reprocess the immunoSEQ multiplex PCR reads, holding one entry per CDR3 protein. The profile shows about 190,000 distinct CDR3 sequences, around 95% of them singletons. J is TRBJ1-5 and V is TRBV10-3, with TRBD1 matching 10 bases. Specimen: CD4+ T cells from PBMCs. The origin of this receptor is a human donor with Susac syndrome. The CDR3 loop reads CAIRDRGGQPQHF. The CDR3 DNA sequence: TGTGCCATCCGGGACAGGGGCGGTCAGCCCCAGCATTTT.